This T cell receptor (beta chain) was obtained from a study of cytomegalovirus exposure and HLA in healthy donors. PCR was performed using 60 Vbeta and 13 Jbeta primers. This table comes from immunoSEQ multiplex PCR, and its TCRdb copy is limited to in-frame clones, with some not included. The sample carries 100,000 to 120,000 clones, over 75% recorded once. The germline V and J ends were trimmed by 4 bases and 4 bases, with 10 bases remaining between them. The CDR3 runs 13 residues. Per germline, CDR1 SGHAT and CDR2 FQNNGV. This clone was detected only a few times. Sequencing used PBMCs. This clonotype originated in a woman in her thirties or forties in good health and CMV-seropositive. This chain links TRBV11-2 with TRBJ1-2; D gene unclear. The CDR3 DNA reads as TGTGCCAGCAGCTCCGGGAGGACCTATGGCTACACCTTC. It encodes CASSSGRTYGYTF.